One sample yielded the 13 T cell receptor beta chains listed below, sequenced in a study of vaccination and CD4 T cells after COVID-19 (dated by TCRdb to between 2021 and 2024). The sample's treatment or condition label, in plain terms: approximately nine-day PBMC culture with coronavirus spike peptide pools or control peptides (ViraFEST assay). The library was made by PCR. TCRdb names Illumina iSeq 100 as the instrument used. DNA from cultured CD4+ T cells underwent TCR sequencing with the Oncomine TCR Beta short-read assay at the Johns Hopkins FTIC core. TCRdb redid the processing of the public reads, applying fastp at Q25 and MiXCR, and retained in-frame beta chains. Identical CDR3 protein sequences are pooled into one entry, listed with their most common genes and DNA. The sample records 14,000 to 15,000 distinct CDR3 sequences, about 48% of which are singletons. The ten most abundant clones make up 13% to 15% of the sample.

Antigens of these TCRs are unknown. Specimen: CD4+ T cells from blood, cultured in vitro. These receptors all come from a human donor who had recovered from COVID-19.

The chain couples TRBV20-1 to TRBJ1-5; D call uncertain. Germline loops: CDR1 DFQATT, CDR2 SNEGSKA (reference sequence). There are 15 residues in the CDR3. With 4 bases removed from V and 8 bases from J, the gap between germline ends came to 21 bases. The CDR3 sequence: CSATSTGNLGEPQHF. In nucleotides, the CDR3 is TGCAGTGCTACTTCGACGGGGAACTTGGGCGAGCCCCAGCATTTT.

The chain is built from TRBV6-5 and TRBJ1-2; D possibly corresponds to TRBD1 (5 bases). Trimming removed 4 bases at V and 4 bases at J, with 7 bases between. Germline loops: CDR1 MNHEY, CDR2 SVGAGI. The CDR3 length is 12 residues. Here the CDR3 reads CASSFDSYGYTF. CDR3 sequence (DNA): TGTGCCAGCAGTTTTGACAGCTATGGCTACACCTTC.

This chain connects TRBV5-5 to TRBJ2-4, with 9 bases lining up with TRBD2. V shed 4 bases and J 13 bases; nucleotides not matched to a gene: 15. Germline CDR1 and CDR2: SGHKS and YYEKEE (reference sequence). The CDR3 loop spans 15 amino acids. The DNA for the CDR3 is TGTGCCAGCAGCCGAAGTAGCGGGAGTCCCCTGATCCAGTACTTC. Translating it yields CASSRSSGSPLIQYF.

V usage is TRBV20-1 and J usage is TRBJ2-7; TRBD1 might be the D (5 bases). V lost 5 bases and J lost 6, with 23 bases in between. This CDR3 contains 15 residues. Germline V gene data show CDR1 as DFQATT and CDR2 as SNEGSKA (reference sequence). CDR3 loop: CSAGVPTRRAGEQYF. The CDR3 DNA reads as TGCAGTGCTGGAGTCCCTACGCGCAGGGCAGGCGAGCAGTACTTC.

The chain employs TRBV23-1 and TRBJ2-7, with 8 bases aligning to TRBD1. TRBV23-1 is marked as an open reading frame, function uncertain. The V gene end was trimmed by 3 bases and the J gene end by 0 bases; junction bases not matched to a gene: 7. The CDR3 runs to 16 residues. CDR3 loop: CASSHAGTGSSYEQYF. The DNA for the CDR3 is TGCGCCAGCAGTCACGCCGGGACAGGTAGCTCCTACGAGCAGTACTTC.

This clonotype turned up a few times. The chain carries TRBV4-2 and TRBJ1-2; D gene ambiguous. Germline V gene data show CDR1 as LGHNA and CDR2 as YNFKEQ. V was shortened by 1 base and J by 8 bases, with 14 bases between the two germline ends. The CDR3 extends over 14 amino acids. The CDR3 coding sequence is TGTGCCAGCAGCCAAGTTCCCAGTATTGGAGGCTACACCTTC. This translates into CASSQVPSIGGYTF.

This clonotype was counted between two and nine times. This chain uses TRBV21-1 with TRBJ2-5; the table's D call TRBD2 went unverified against the DNA. TRBV21-1 is designated a pseudogene. The CDR3 runs to 18 residues. In nucleotides, the CDR3 is TGTGCCAGCAGCAAAGTTGAGGGAGACCAACGCCGCCGGGAGACCCAGTACTTC. Protein sequence: CASSKVEGDQRRRETQYF.

This clonotype occurred a few times. The V gene is TRBV28, the J gene TRBJ1-5; 8 bases align to TRBD1. V shed 4 bases and J 2 bases; nucleotides not matched to a gene: 4. Germline V gene lookup returns CDR1 MDHEN and CDR2 SYDVKM. The CDR3 runs to 15 residues. CDR3 sequence: CASSSGGLGNQPQHF. The CDR3 bases are TGTGCCAGCAGTTCAGGGGGCCTGGGCAATCAGCCCCAGCATTTT.

The chain employs TRBV6-2 or TRBV6-3 and TRBJ2-4; TRBD1 is a possible D gene (6 bases). CDR1 is MNHEY and CDR2 is SVGEGT in the germline V gene. Trimming shortened V by 4 bases and J by 2 bases, and 15 bases separated the two germline ends. This CDR3 is built from 16 residues. CDR3 region: CASSSHRVETKNIQYF. CDR3 in DNA: TGTGCCAGCAGTTCACACAGGGTTGAGACCAAAAACATTCAGTACTTC.

The genes are TRBV7-2 and TRBJ1-1; D may be TRBD1 (5 bases). Germline CDR1 reads SGHTA; CDR2 reads FQGNSA. V was shortened by 5 bases and J by 0 bases, with 10 bases between the two germline ends. CDR3 length: 14 amino acids. The CDR3 sequence: CASSRDSLNTEAFF. The CDR3 bases are TGTGCCAGCAGCCGTGACAGCTTGAACACTGAAGCTTTCTTT.

The chain combines TRBV6-1 with TRBJ1-6; D is perhaps TRBD1 (5 bases). Trimming shortened V by 1 base and J by 10 bases, and 8 bases separated the two germline ends. The V gene's germline CDR1 is MNHNS and CDR2 SASEGT. The CDR3 covers 13 residues. This CDR3 reads CASSEVRGSPLHF. The CDR3 DNA is TGTGCCAGCAGTGAAGTTAGGGGCTCACCCCTCCACTTT.

This clonotype showed up just a few times. V is TRBV27 and J is TRBJ2-5; D is uncertain. V gave up 6 bases and J gave up 0 bases, with 14 bases separating them. The CDR3 runs 15 residues. Germline V gives CDR1 MNHEY, CDR2 SMNVEV (reference sequence). The CDR3 DNA reads TGTGCCAGCAGCACTCGCGCTTGGTACCAAGAGACCCAGTACTTC. It specifies CASSTRAWYQETQYF.

This chain connects TRBV11-3 to TRBJ1-1; a weak D match, TRBD1 (6 bases). Trimming stripped 6 bases from V and 4 bases from J, with 12 bases between. CDR1 is SGHNT, CDR2 YENEEA, per germline. The CDR3 runs 13 residues. CDR3 DNA: TGTGCCAGCAGGAAAGAGGGGGTCACTGAAGCTTTCTTT. Its translation: CASRKEGVTEAFF.